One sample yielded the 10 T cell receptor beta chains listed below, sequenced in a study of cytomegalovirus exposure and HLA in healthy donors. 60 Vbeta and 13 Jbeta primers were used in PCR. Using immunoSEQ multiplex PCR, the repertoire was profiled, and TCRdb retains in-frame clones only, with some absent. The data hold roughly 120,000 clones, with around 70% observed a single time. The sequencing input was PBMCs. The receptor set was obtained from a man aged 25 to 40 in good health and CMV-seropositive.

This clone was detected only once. CDR3 amino acids: CASRDQGAAQPQHF. Written as DNA, the CDR3 is TGTGCCAGCAGAGATCAGGGGGCAGCGCAGCCCCAGCATTTT. The chain links TRBV28 to TRBJ1-5, with 8 bases aligning to TRBD1. Unmatched junction bases numbered 8, after V lost 6 bases and J lost 7 bases. Germline V lookup: CDR1 MDHEN, CDR2 SYDVKM. This CDR3 is built from 14 residues.

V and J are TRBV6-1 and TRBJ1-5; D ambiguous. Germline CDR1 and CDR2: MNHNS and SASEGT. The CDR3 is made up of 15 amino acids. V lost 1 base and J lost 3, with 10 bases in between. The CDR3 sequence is CASSEGVRNNQPQHF. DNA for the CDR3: TGTGCCAGCAGTGAAGGGGTCAGGAACAATCAGCCCCAGCATTTT.

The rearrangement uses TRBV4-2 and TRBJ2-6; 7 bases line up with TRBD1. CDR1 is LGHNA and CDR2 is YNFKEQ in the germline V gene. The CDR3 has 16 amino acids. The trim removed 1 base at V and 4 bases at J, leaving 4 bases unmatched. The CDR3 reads CASSQVTGDGANVLTF. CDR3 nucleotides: TGTGCCAGCAGCCAAGTAACAGGGGACGGGGCCAACGTCCTGACTTTC.

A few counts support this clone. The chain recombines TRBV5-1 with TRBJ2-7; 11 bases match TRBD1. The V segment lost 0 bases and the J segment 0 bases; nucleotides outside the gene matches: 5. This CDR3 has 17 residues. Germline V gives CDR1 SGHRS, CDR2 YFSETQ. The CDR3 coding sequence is TGCGCCAGCAGCTTGGGGACAGGGGGCTCCGTCTCCTACGAGCAGTACTTC. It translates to CASSLGTGGSVSYEQYF.

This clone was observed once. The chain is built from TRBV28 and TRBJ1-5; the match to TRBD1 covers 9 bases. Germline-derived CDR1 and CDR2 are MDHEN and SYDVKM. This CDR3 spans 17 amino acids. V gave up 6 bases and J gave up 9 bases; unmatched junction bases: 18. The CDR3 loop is CASRHGQGTRGGVPQHF. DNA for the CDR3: TGTGCCAGCAGACACGGACAGGGGACACGGGGAGGTGTGCCCCAGCATTTT.

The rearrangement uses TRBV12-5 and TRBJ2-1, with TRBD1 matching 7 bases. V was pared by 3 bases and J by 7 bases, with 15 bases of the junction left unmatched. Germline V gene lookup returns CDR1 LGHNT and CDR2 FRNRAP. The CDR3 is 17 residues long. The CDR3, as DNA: TGTGCTAGTGGTTTCCCCGACCGACAGGGAACTGAGAATGAGCAGTTCTTC. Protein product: CASGFPDRQGTENEQFF.

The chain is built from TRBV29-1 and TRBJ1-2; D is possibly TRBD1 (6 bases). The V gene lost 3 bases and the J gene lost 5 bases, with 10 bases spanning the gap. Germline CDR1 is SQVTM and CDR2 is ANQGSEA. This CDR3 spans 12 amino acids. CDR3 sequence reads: CSVDRGDYGYTF. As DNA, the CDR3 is TGCAGCGTTGACAGGGGAGATTATGGCTACACCTTC.

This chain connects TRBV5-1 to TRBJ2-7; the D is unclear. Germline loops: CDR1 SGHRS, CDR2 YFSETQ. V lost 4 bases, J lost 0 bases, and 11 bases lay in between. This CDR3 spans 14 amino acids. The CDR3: CASSPYASSYEQYF. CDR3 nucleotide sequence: TGCGCCAGCAGCCCCTATGCGAGCTCCTACGAGCAGTACTTC. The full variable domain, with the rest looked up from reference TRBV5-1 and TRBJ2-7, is KAGVTQTPRYLIKTRGQQVTLSCSPISGHRSVSWYQQTPGQGLQFLFEYFSETQRNKGNFPGRFSGRQFSNSRSEMNVSTLELGDSALYLCASSPYASSYEQYFGPGTRLTVT.

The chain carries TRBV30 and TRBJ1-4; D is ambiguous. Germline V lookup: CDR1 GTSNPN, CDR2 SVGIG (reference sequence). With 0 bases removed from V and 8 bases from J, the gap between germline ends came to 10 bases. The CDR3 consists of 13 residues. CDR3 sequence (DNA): TGTGCCTGGAGTGTCCAGTTGGGCGAAAAACTGTTTTTT. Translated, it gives CAWSVQLGEKLFF.

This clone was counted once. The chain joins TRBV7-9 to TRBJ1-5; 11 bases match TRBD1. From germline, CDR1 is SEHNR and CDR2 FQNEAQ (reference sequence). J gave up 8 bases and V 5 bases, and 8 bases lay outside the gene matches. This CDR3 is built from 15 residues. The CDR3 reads CASSLGQGEAKPQHF. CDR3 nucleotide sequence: TGTGCCAGCAGCCTGGGACAGGGGGAGGCGAAGCCCCAGCATTTT.